The entry that follows covers one TCR beta chain sequence. Its antigen is still unknown. This specimen belongs to a study of T cells expressing NK-cell markers. Notes on the study in general: Of the CD8+ T cell pool in over 5 donors, roughly 1.0-7.0% was accounted for by dominant NKG2C+ clonotypes. The study did not resolve the HCMV specificity of expanded NKG2C+ T cell clones.

The authors made TCR beta cDNA libraries by 5'RACE template switching. This switching added a universal primer site and UMIs. TCRdb processed the 5' RACE reads again and assigns one entry to each CDR3 protein, with no DNA. This sample contains roughly 150,000 distinct CDR3 sequences. Germline values: CDR1 MNHNS, CDR2 SASEGT. The CDR3 loop spans 17 amino acids. This chain joins TRBV6-1 and TRBJ2-7; TCRdb's assignment of TRBD2 cannot be checked, as there is no DNA. The clonotype comes from a woman between 18 and 75 years old in good health. The material sequenced was blood T cells: a sorted CD56 or NKG2C T cell subset, CD4+ or CD8+ T cells, or bulk PBMC T cells (not recorded which). Here the CDR3 reads CASSRPPTAGGSYEQYF.